A selection of T cell receptor beta chains follows, all from one sample in a study of naive CD8 T cells in extremely preterm neonates. Some clones are missing from TCRdb's copy, which holds only in-frame ones; the method was immunoSEQ multiplex PCR. The profile covers about 4,900 clones, with 97% appearing a single time and roughly 0.54% taken by the ten largest. Sequencing input: naive CD8+ T cells from cord blood. Receptor source: a newborn in good health. Both conserved end residues are part of each CDR3. D genes are given only for firm matches. For some rows the clone size is stated as once, few or many, or as a class when expanded; others skip it.

d_call: .; v_call: TRBV7-2; j_call: TRBJ2-7; clone_size: .; cdr3_aa: CASSPGEFHYEQYF; cdr3_nt: TGTGCCAGCAGCCCCGGGGAGTTCCACTACGAGCAGTACTTC
d_call: .; v_call: TRBV13; j_call: TRBJ2-5; clone_size: .; cdr3_aa: CASSLGGGETQYF; cdr3_nt: TGTGCCAGCAGCTTAGGCGGGGGAGAGACCCAGTACTTC
d_call: TRBD1; v_call: TRBV7-8; j_call: TRBJ1-1; clone_size: .; cdr3_aa: CASSLARDRGRSGTEAFF; cdr3_nt: TGTGCCAGCAGCTTAGCGCGGGACAGGGGGCGGTCGGGGACTGAAGCTTTCTTT
d_call: .; v_call: TRBV28; j_call: TRBJ2-3; clone_size: .; cdr3_aa: CASSLVDGKLERNWDTGTQYF; cdr3_nt: TGTGCCAGCAGTTTAGTGGACGGGAAACTGGAACGAAACTGGGACACAGGTACGCAGTATTTT
d_call: .; v_call: TRBV5-1; j_call: TRBJ1-3; clone_size: .; cdr3_aa: CASSLTASGNTIYF; cdr3_nt: TGCGCCAGCAGCTTGACAGCCTCTGGAAACACCATATATTTT
d_call: TRBD1; v_call: TRBV5-6; j_call: TRBJ2-7; clone_size: .; cdr3_aa: CASSAGQGYEQYF; cdr3_nt: TGTGCCAGCAGCGCCGGACAGGGCTACGAGCAGTACTTC
d_call: TRBD1; v_call: TRBV6-1; j_call: TRBJ1-2; clone_size: .; cdr3_aa: CASSDSDRGLLNYGYTF; cdr3_nt: TGTGCCAGCAGTGATTCGGACAGGGGTCTTCTTAACTATGGCTACACCTTC
d_call: TRBD1; v_call: TRBV6-4; j_call: TRBJ2-1; clone_size: once; cdr3_aa: CASSVGTGPYNEQFF; cdr3_nt: TGTGCCAGCAGTGTCGGGACAGGGCCTTACAATGAGCAGTTCTTC
d_call: TRBD2; v_call: TRBV7-2; j_call: TRBJ2-1; clone_size: .; cdr3_aa: CASSLGLAGYNEQFF; cdr3_nt: TGTGCCAGCAGCCTCGGACTAGCGGGGTACAATGAGCAGTTCTTC
d_call: .; v_call: TRBV19; j_call: TRBJ2-7; clone_size: .; cdr3_aa: CASSTGQSYEQYF; cdr3_nt: TGTGCCAGTAGTACGGGACAATCCTACGAGCAGTACTTC
d_call: TRBD2; v_call: TRBV7-2; j_call: TRBJ2-3; clone_size: .; cdr3_aa: CASSRTSGSTDTQYF; cdr3_nt: TGTGCCAGCAGCCGGACTAGCGGGAGCACAGATACGCAGTATTTT
d_call: TRBD2; v_call: TRBV4-3; j_call: TRBJ2-7; clone_size: .; cdr3_aa: CASSQDWGAGGRKRYEQYF; cdr3_nt: TGCGCCAGCAGCCAAGATTGGGGCGCGGGAGGGCGGAAGCGCTACGAGCAGTACTTC
d_call: .; v_call: TRBV10-1; j_call: TRBJ2-7; clone_size: .; cdr3_aa: CASKEVVRGYYEQYF; cdr3_nt: TGCGCCAGCAAAGAGGTGGTCAGGGGCTACTACGAGCAGTACTTC
d_call: TRBD2; v_call: TRBV6-6; j_call: TRBJ2-3; clone_size: once; cdr3_aa: CASSYHSGGTDTQYF; cdr3_nt: TGTGCCAGCAGTTACCATAGCGGGGGAACAGATACGCAGTATTTT
d_call: TRBD1; v_call: TRBV27; j_call: TRBJ2-1; clone_size: .; cdr3_aa: CASSLETGYNEQFF; cdr3_nt: TGTGCCAGCAGTTTGGAGACAGGGTACAATGAGCAGTTCTTC
d_call: .; v_call: TRBV28; j_call: TRBJ2-7; clone_size: .; cdr3_aa: CASSLVPRSNEQYF; cdr3_nt: TGTGCCAGCAGTTTAGTTCCGAGGAGCAACGAGCAGTACTTC
d_call: TRBD1; v_call: TRBV29-1; j_call: TRBJ1-2; clone_size: .; cdr3_aa: CSVEKGADYGYTF; cdr3_nt: TGCAGCGTTGAAAAGGGGGCCGACTATGGCTACACCTTC
d_call: .; v_call: TRBV7-8; j_call: TRBJ2-7; clone_size: .; cdr3_aa: CASSGGWQDYEQYF; cdr3_nt: TGTGCCAGCAGCGGGGGGTGGCAGGACTACGAGCAGTACTTC
d_call: TRBD1; v_call: TRBV12-5; j_call: TRBJ2-7; clone_size: .; cdr3_aa: CASASDRDSSYEQYF; cdr3_nt: TGTGCTAGTGCCTCAGACCGGGACAGCTCCTACGAGCAGTACTTC
d_call: TRBD1; v_call: TRBV9; j_call: TRBJ2-1; clone_size: .; cdr3_aa: CASSVAWGQGAHNEQFF; cdr3_nt: TGTGCCAGCAGCGTAGCTTGGGGACAGGGGGCCCACAATGAGCAGTTCTTC
d_call: .; v_call: TRBV4-3; j_call: TRBJ2-1; clone_size: .; cdr3_aa: CASSQDPHNEQFF; cdr3_nt: TGCGCCAGCAGCCAAGATCCTCACAATGAGCAGTTCTTC
d_call: .; v_call: TRBV11-2; j_call: TRBJ2-3; clone_size: .; cdr3_aa: CASSSPDRYTDTQYF; cdr3_nt: TGTGCCAGCAGCTCTCCCGACAGATACACAGATACGCAGTATTTT
d_call: .; v_call: TRBV11-2; j_call: TRBJ2-1; clone_size: .; cdr3_aa: CASSVWSGNEQFF; cdr3_nt: TGTGCCAGCAGCGTATGGAGCGGCAATGAGCAGTTCTTC
d_call: TRBD1; v_call: TRBV4-3; j_call: TRBJ2-7; clone_size: .; cdr3_aa: CASSQGTGGSYEQYF; cdr3_nt: TGCGCCAGCAGCCAAGGGACAGGGGGCTCCTACGAGCAGTACTTC
d_call: .; v_call: TRBV11-2; j_call: TRBJ2-5; clone_size: .; cdr3_aa: CASSFLGVVETQYF; cdr3_nt: TGTGCCAGCAGCTTTCTTGGAGTTGTGGAGACCCAGTACTTC
d_call: TRBD2; v_call: TRBV5-6; j_call: TRBJ2-7; clone_size: .; cdr3_aa: CASSLGLAGGDEQYF; cdr3_nt: TGTGCCAGCAGCTTGGGCCTAGCGGGGGGAGATGAGCAGTACTTC
d_call: TRBD1; v_call: TRBV5-6; j_call: TRBJ2-7; clone_size: .; cdr3_aa: CASSGGQNLYEQYF; cdr3_nt: TGTGCCAGCAGCGGGGGACAGAACCTCTACGAGCAGTACTTC
d_call: .; v_call: TRBV27; j_call: TRBJ1-3; clone_size: .; cdr3_aa: CASSRGGLGMGLENTIYF; cdr3_nt: TGTGCCAGCAGCCGCGGTGGTTTGGGTATGGGTTTGGAAAACACCATATATTTT
d_call: .; v_call: TRBV4-3; j_call: TRBJ2-7; clone_size: few; cdr3_aa: CASSQHTGRYEQYF; cdr3_nt: TGCGCCAGCAGCCAGCACACAGGGCGGTACGAGCAGTACTTC
d_call: .; v_call: TRBV4-3; j_call: TRBJ2-3; clone_size: .; cdr3_aa: CASSQDLGTSTDTQYF; cdr3_nt: TGCGCCAGCAGCCAAGATCTTGGGACTAGCACAGATACGCAGTATTTT
d_call: .; v_call: TRBV7-9; j_call: TRBJ1-2; clone_size: .; cdr3_aa: CASSPLTGTNYGYTF; cdr3_nt: TGTGCCAGCAGCCCCTTAACCGGGACAAACTATGGCTACACCTTC
d_call: .; v_call: TRBV5-4; j_call: TRBJ1-3; clone_size: .; cdr3_aa: CASSSKGVGNTIYF; cdr3_nt: TGTGCCAGCAGCTCAAAAGGAGTGGGAAACACCATATATTTT
d_call: .; v_call: TRBV7-9; j_call: TRBJ1-4; clone_size: .; cdr3_aa: CASSLVLEKLFF; cdr3_nt: TGTGCCAGCAGCTTAGTTCTCGAAAAACTGTTTTTT
d_call: .; v_call: TRBV7-9; j_call: TRBJ2-1; clone_size: .; cdr3_aa: CASSLLANEQFF; cdr3_nt: TGTGCCAGCAGCTTACTAGCCAATGAGCAGTTCTTC
d_call: TRBD1; v_call: TRBV27; j_call: TRBJ2-7; clone_size: .; cdr3_aa: CASRQGAREQYF; cdr3_nt: TGTGCCAGCCGACAGGGGGCGCGGGAGCAGTACTTC
d_call: TRBD1; v_call: TRBV7-9; j_call: TRBJ2-5; clone_size: .; cdr3_aa: CASRLGGQETQYF; cdr3_nt: TGTGCCAGCCGCTTAGGGGGCCAGGAGACCCAGTACTTC
d_call: TRBD2; v_call: TRBV9; j_call: TRBJ2-2; clone_size: .; cdr3_aa: CASTAPQRGSNTGELFF; cdr3_nt: TGTGCCAGCACCGCCCCTCAGCGGGGGTCGAACACCGGGGAGCTGTTTTTT
d_call: .; v_call: TRBV5-1; j_call: TRBJ2-7; clone_size: .; cdr3_aa: CASSWQGREAYEQYF; cdr3_nt: TGCGCCAGCAGCTGGCAGGGCAGGGAGGCCTACGAGCAGTACTTC
d_call: .; v_call: TRBV7-8; j_call: TRBJ2-3; clone_size: .; cdr3_aa: CASSLVRSGVSTDTQYF; cdr3_nt: TGTGCCAGCAGCTTAGTAAGATCGGGGGTCAGCACAGATACGCAGTATTTT
d_call: .; v_call: TRBV10-1; j_call: TRBJ2-7; clone_size: once; cdr3_aa: CVDLGGESYEQYF; cdr3_nt: TGCGTAGATTTAGGGGGGGAATCCTACGAGCAGTACTTC
d_call: .; v_call: TRBV19; j_call: TRBJ2-2; clone_size: .; cdr3_aa: CASNPDRLNTGELFF; cdr3_nt: TGTGCCAGTAACCCGGACAGACTAAACACCGGGGAGCTGTTTTTT
d_call: .; v_call: TRBV2; j_call: TRBJ2-7; clone_size: .; cdr3_aa: CASSRGPLALTIYEQYF; cdr3_nt: TGTGCCAGCAGTCGTGGTCCCCTCGCTCTGACAATTTACGAGCAGTACTTC
d_call: .; v_call: TRBV5-1; j_call: TRBJ1-2; clone_size: .; cdr3_aa: CASSLDRTGGYTF; cdr3_nt: TGCGCCAGCAGCTTGGACAGGACGGGCGGCTACACCTTC
d_call: .; v_call: TRBV27; j_call: TRBJ1-1; clone_size: .; cdr3_aa: CASSFSGHMNTEAFF; cdr3_nt: TGTGCCAGCAGTTTCTCGGGACACATGAACACTGAAGCTTTCTTT
d_call: .; v_call: TRBV19; j_call: TRBJ1-1; clone_size: once; cdr3_aa: CASSIGEQGWTEAFF; cdr3_nt: TGTGCCAGTAGTATTGGAGAACAGGGATGGACTGAAGCTTTCTTT
d_call: .; v_call: TRBV7-9; j_call: TRBJ2-7; clone_size: once; cdr3_aa: CASSSTGQYEQYF; cdr3_nt: TGTGCCAGCAGCTCGACAGGCCAATACGAGCAGTACTTC
d_call: .; v_call: TRBV2; j_call: TRBJ1-2; clone_size: .; cdr3_aa: CASSEGGSNYGYTF; cdr3_nt: TGTGCCAGCAGTGAGGGAGGGAGTAACTATGGCTACACCTTC
d_call: .; v_call: TRBV9; j_call: TRBJ2-1; clone_size: .; cdr3_aa: CASSVGVANEQFF; cdr3_nt: TGTGCCAGCAGCGTAGGAGTTGCGAATGAGCAGTTCTTC
d_call: TRBD1; v_call: TRBV29-1; j_call: TRBJ2-1; clone_size: .; cdr3_aa: CSVDGTAYNEQFF; cdr3_nt: TGCAGCGTTGATGGGACAGCATACAATGAGCAGTTCTTC
d_call: TRBD1; v_call: TRBV28; j_call: TRBJ1-4; clone_size: .; cdr3_aa: CASSTSIQGAREKLFF; cdr3_nt: TGTGCCAGCAGTACCTCCATACAGGGGGCGCGGGAAAAACTGTTTTTT
d_call: .; v_call: TRBV7-9; j_call: TRBJ2-2; clone_size: .; cdr3_aa: CASSSPQSNTGELFF; cdr3_nt: TGTGCCAGCAGCTCCCCCCAGTCGAACACCGGGGAGCTGTTTTTT
d_call: TRBD2; v_call: TRBV5-4; j_call: TRBJ2-5; clone_size: .; cdr3_aa: CASRKVLAGGPSGAQYF; cdr3_nt: TGTGCCAGCAGGAAGGTTCTAGCGGGGGGACCCTCGGGGGCCCAGTACTTC
d_call: TRBD1; v_call: TRBV19; j_call: TRBJ2-7; clone_size: .; cdr3_aa: CATCSGGEQYF; cdr3_nt: TGTGCCACCTGCTCAGGGGGCGAGCAGTACTTC
d_call: .; v_call: TRBV9; j_call: TRBJ2-7; clone_size: .; cdr3_aa: CASSGRDSSYEQYF; cdr3_nt: TGTGCCAGCAGCGGCCGGGACTCCTCCTACGAGCAGTACTTC